The sequence of this T cell receptor (beta chain) was determined in a study of immune heterogeneity within non-small cell lung tumors. The starting template was genomic DNA from bulk tumor, approximately 620 ng per sample. Several biopsies per primary tumor, spaced far apart, were taken during surgery. Their non-small cell lung cancer was newly diagnosed and untreated, and the patients underwent curative surgery. In a multiplex PCR, 32 V and 13 J primers amplified TCR beta CDR3. TCRdb itself ran the multiplex PCR reads through MiXCR, one entry per CDR3 protein. The sample has 20,000 to 25,000 distinct CDR3 sequences, around 26% seen once; the top ten hold 4% to 5.5%. The sequence was obtained from a man aged 40-55 years with non-small cell lung cancer. The sequenced sample consisted of lung tumor tissue.

The CDR3 nucleotides are TGTGCCAGCAGCGACGGGACAGTGGCCACCGGGGAGCTGTTTTTT. Amino acids: CASSDGTVATGELFF. The chain carries TRBV9 and TRBJ2-2, with 7 positions matching TRBD1. V shed 3 bases, J shed 4 bases, and the junction held 6 bases outside the gene matches. The CDR3 spans 15 residues. Germline CDR1 is SGDLS and CDR2 is YYNGEE. The full variable domain, completed using reference TRBV9 and TRBJ2-2, is DSGVTQTPKHLITATGQRVTLRCSPRSGDLSVYWYQQSLDQGLQFLIQYYNGEERAKGNILERFSAQQFPDLHSELNLSSLELGDSALYFCASSDGTVATGELFFGEGSRLTVL.